A single sample gave rise to the 22 T cell receptor beta chains below, sequenced in a study of cytomegalovirus exposure and HLA in healthy donors. Profiling relied on immunoSEQ multiplex PCR, and the TCRdb table lists in-frame clones only, not all of them. The profile shows some 79,000 clones, just under 95% of them singletons. The specimen was PBMCs. The receptors here all came from a woman younger than 30 in good health and CMV-seropositive.

J is TRBJ2-3 and V is TRBV7-2; 7 nucleotides agree with TRBD2. The junction had 4 bases not matched to a gene; V was cut back by 6 bases and J by 1 base. This CDR3 has 14 amino acids. Germline V CDR1 and CDR2: SGHTA, FQGNSA. In nucleotides, the CDR3 is TGTGCCAGCAGGCGAGGACTAGGCACAGATACGCAGTATTTT. Encoded protein: CASRRGLGTDTQYF.

The chain couples TRBV7-6 to TRBJ2-7; TRBD2 matches at 12 bases. Germline V lookup: CDR1 SGHVS, CDR2 FNYEAQ. The CDR3 sequence is 18 residues long. V was clipped by 0 bases and J by 7 bases; unmatched bases: 13. In DNA, the CDR3 is TGTGCCAGCAGCTTAGCGTCGGGACTAGCGGGCTCATCTAGAGAGCAGTACTTC. Its protein is CASSLASGLAGSSREQYF.

This sequence joins TRBV9 and TRBJ1-6, with no clear D. This CDR3 comprises 15 residues. Germline CDR1 SGDLS, CDR2 YYNGEE. The ends were cut back, 0 bases at V and 5 bases at J, with 9 bases in the middle. CDR3 sequence (DNA): TGTGCCAGCAGCGTAGGTGGGCGTAATAATTCACCCCTCCACTTT. Its translation is CASSVGGRNNSPLHF.

V usage is TRBV6-4 and J usage is TRBJ2-7; a possible D gene is TRBD1 (6 bases). V lost 0 bases to trimming and J lost 4 bases, with 13 bases between them. The CDR3 has 15 residues. Germline V CDR1 and CDR2: MRHNA, SNTAGT. CDR3 protein: CASSDSTGQLYEQYF. The CDR3 bases are TGTGCCAGCAGTGACTCGACAGGACAGCTTTACGAGCAGTACTTC.

V is TRBV7-8 and J is TRBJ1-5, with TRBD1 matching over 11 bases. The length of the CDR3 is 14 residues. CDR1 and CDR2 from the germline V gene are SGHVS and FQNEAQ. J was trimmed by 5 bases and V by 3 bases; bases with no gene match: 0. CDR3 sequence reads: CASSLDRGHQPQHF. The CDR3 DNA reads as TGTGCCAGCAGCTTGGACAGGGGGCATCAGCCCCAGCATTTT.

V and J are TRBV9 and TRBJ2-3; 8 bases agree with TRBD2. V was clipped by 3 bases and J by 7 bases; unmatched bases: 7. The CDR3 consists of 14 residues. Germline values: CDR1 SGDLS, CDR2 YYNGEE. CDR3 sequence (DNA): TGTGCCAGCAGCGGAACGGGAGGGCCGAATACGCAGTATTTT. It specifies CASSGTGGPNTQYF.

The chain employs TRBV25-1 and TRBJ2-3; 10 bases agree with TRBD2. The CDR3 spans 17 residues. The germline CDR1 and CDR2 sequences are MGHDK and SYGVNS. Losses at the gene ends were 2 bases for V and 3 bases for J; bases not matched to a gene: 8. In DNA form, the CDR3 reads TGTGCCAGCAGTGAACAAAGGCTAGCGGGGGTAACAGATACGCAGTATTTT. It encodes CASSEQRLAGVTDTQYF.

The DNA of the CDR3 is TGCGCCAGCAGCTTGGGGAGAGGGGGTAGGAACACTGAAGCTTTCTTT. Residues: CASSLGRGGRNTEAFF. The chain has TRBV5-1 and TRBJ1-1; weak D call: TRBD1 (6 bases). Trimming took 0 bases from V and 1 from J, leaving 13 bases between them. This CDR3 region has 16 residues. Germline V gene sequence: CDR1 SGHRS, CDR2 YFSETQ.

V is TRBV7-2 and J is TRBJ2-5; no clear D gene. V was trimmed by 0 bases and J by 4 bases, leaving 3 bases between them. CDR3 length: 12 residues. In germline, CDR1 is SGHTA, CDR2 FQGNSA. Here the CDR3 DNA reads TGTGCCAGCAGCTTAGCCGTAGAGACCCAGTACTTC. Translated: CASSLAVETQYF.

The chain uses TRBV5-5 and TRBJ2-3; 9 bases agree with TRBD1. This CDR3 comprises 16 residues. Germline trimming cut 0 bases from V and 0 bases from J; bases unmatched to any gene: 2. From germline, CDR1 is SGHKS and CDR2 YYEKEE (reference sequence). The CDR3 bases are TGTGCCAGCAGCTTGGGGGACAGGGATAGCACAGATACGCAGTATTTT. It translates to CASSLGDRDSTDTQYF.

The rearrangement links TRBV5-4 to TRBJ1-1; D might be TRBD1 (6 bases). Looked up from germline, CDR1 is SGHNT and CDR2 is YYREEE (reference sequence). V was pared by 2 bases and J by 11 bases, with 16 bases between. This CDR3 comprises 13 residues. The CDR3 DNA reads as TGTGCCAGCAGCTTCCAGGGGTCCCTGGTCGCTTTCTTT. Translation gives CASSFQGSLVAFF.

The rearrangement links TRBV4-1 to TRBJ2-1; the match to TRBD1 covers 8 bases. Losses at the gene ends were 3 bases for V and 6 bases for J; bases not matched to a gene: 4. CDR3 length: 14 residues. CDR1 is MGHRA, CDR2 YSYEKL, per germline. CDR3 in DNA: TGCGCCAGCAGCCACCAGGGGGCGGTCAATGAGCAGTTCTTC. Translating gives CASSHQGAVNEQFF.

This clone was recorded only once. The V call is TRBV25-1, the J call TRBJ1-5; D remains ambiguous. Germline CDR1 is MGHDK and CDR2 is SYGVNS. With 4 bases removed from V and 2 bases from J, the gap between germline ends came to 3 bases. CDR3 length equals 12 residues. The CDR3 here is CASSAGNQPQHF. The CDR3 DNA sequence: TGTGCCAGCAGTGCCGGCAATCAGCCCCAGCATTTT.

This chain connects TRBV10-2 to TRBJ2-3; 9 positions agree with TRBD2. Germline trimming cut 1 base from V and 1 base from J; bases unmatched to any gene: 12. Germline V gives CDR1 WSHSY, CDR2 SAAADI. The CDR3 is made up of 19 amino acids. As DNA, the CDR3 is TGCGCCAGCAGTGAGTTCGGTAGCGGGGGCCCTCTAGGCACAGATACGCAGTATTTT. Amino acids: CASSEFGSGGPLGTDTQYF.

The chain joins TRBV28 to TRBJ2-7; perhaps TRBD1 as D (5 bases). The CDR3 extends over 14 amino acids. V shed 4 bases and J shed 0 bases, with 10 bases lying between them. Germline V CDR1 and CDR2: MDHEN, SYDVKM. The CDR3: CASSSTGRSYEQYF. The CDR3 bases are TGTGCCAGCAGTTCTACAGGTCGCTCCTACGAGCAGTACTTC.

This clone has just one count. J is TRBJ1-1 and V is TRBV7-9; 8 positions match TRBD1. The CDR3 length is 16 residues. V lost 5 bases to trimming and J lost 5 bases; unmatched junction nucleotides: 13. Germline loops: CDR1 SEHNR, CDR2 FQNEAQ (reference sequence). This CDR3 is CASSPSTGEGGTEAFF. The CDR3 region has the DNA TGTGCCAGCAGCCCCTCGACAGGGGAGGGAGGGACTGAAGCTTTCTTT.

This chain connects TRBV5-4 to TRBJ2-3, with D possibly matching TRBD2 (6 bases). This CDR3 has 14 residues. Deletions cut 1 base from V and 7 bases from J, with 13 bases between. Germline V gives CDR1 SGHNT, CDR2 YYREEE (reference sequence). The CDR3 DNA reads as TGTGCCAGCAGCTTGAGTCGGGAGATACATACGCAGTATTTT. Protein product: CASSLSREIHTQYF.

This sequence joins TRBV19 and TRBJ1-5, with D possibly matching TRBD1 (5 bases). The length of the CDR3 is 15 residues. Trimming took 3 bases from V and 2 from J, leaving 11 bases between them. Germline-derived CDR1 and CDR2 are LNHDA and SQIVND (reference sequence). The chain's CDR3 is CASSMGRYGNQPQHF. The CDR3 region has the DNA TGTGCCAGTAGTATGGGGCGGTATGGCAATCAGCCCCAGCATTTT.

The chain uses TRBV12-5 and TRBJ1-1; D remains ambiguous. CDR3 size: 13 residues. Germline CDR1 and CDR2: LGHNT and FRNRAP. V was cut by 1 base and J by 3 bases, with 6 bases left in between. CDR3 DNA: TGTGCTAGTGGTTTGGGACACTACACTGAAGCTTTCTTT. This encodes CASGLGHYTEAFF.

The chain combines TRBV6-6 with TRBJ1-5; TRBD1 agrees at 10 bases. Germline V lookup: CDR1 MNHNY, CDR2 SVGAGI (reference sequence). After removal of 4 bases from V and 5 bases from J, the junction contained 8 bases not matched to a gene. This CDR3 comprises 16 residues. CDR3 nucleotide sequence: TGTGCCAGCAGTTCTAGGGGACAGGGGATCTATCAGCCCCAGCATTTT. Encoded protein: CASSSRGQGIYQPQHF.

This chain links TRBV11-2 with TRBJ2-3; tentatively, D is TRBD2 (6 bases). The CDR3 sequence is 14 residues long. The germline gives CDR1 SGHAT, CDR2 FQNNGV. With 4 bases removed from V and 6 bases from J, the gap between germline ends came to 14 bases. As DNA, the CDR3 is TGTGCCAGCAGCTCCCGACTAGTTTCGGATACGCAGTATTTT. This codes for CASSSRLVSDTQYF.

In nucleotides, the CDR3 is TGTGCCAGCAGCTTGGGTCCTGACAGGGGGCAGTCTGGGGCCAACGTCCTGACTTTC. It yields the protein CASSLGPDRGQSGANVLTF. The chain couples TRBV11-2 to TRBJ2-6; 10 positions match TRBD1. The V gene end was trimmed by 3 bases and the J gene end by 1 base; junction bases not matched to a gene: 9. Per germline, CDR1 SGHAT and CDR2 FQNNGV. The CDR3 length is 19 residues.